These 25 T cell receptor beta chains originate from one sample sequenced in a study of blood T cell repertoires in COVID-19. Profiling relied on immunoSEQ multiplex PCR, and the TCRdb table lists in-frame clones only, not all of them. The sample has about 120,000 clones, around 86% seen once. The sequencing input was peripheral blood. The source of these receptors is a man between 65 and 80 years old with acute or convalescent COVID-19.

This clone was counted only a few times. The chain recombines TRBV11-3 with TRBJ2-2; TRBD1 might be the D (6 bases). The germline V gene encodes CDR1 SGHNT and CDR2 YENEEA. The CDR3 runs to 16 residues. V was trimmed by 5 bases and J by 1 base, leaving 14 bases between them. The chain's CDR3 is CASSPQGSWNTGELFF. The CDR3 nucleotides are TGTGCCAGCAGCCCACAGGGCAGCTGGAACACCGGGGAGCTGTTTTTT.

The V and J genes are TRBV7-2 and TRBJ1-6; D remains unclear. The germline V and J ends were trimmed by 5 bases and 7 bases, with 24 bases remaining between them. This CDR3 spans 18 amino acids. Germline CDR1 is SGHTA and CDR2 is FQGNSA. CDR3 loop: CASSKAGQASFKNSPLHF. The CDR3 DNA reads as TGTGCCAGCAGCAAGGCGGGTCAGGCGAGTTTTAAAAATTCACCCCTCCACTTT.

V usage is TRBV4-2 and J usage is TRBJ2-3; the D gene is possibly TRBD1 (6 bases). This CDR3 region has 14 residues. Germline V gene lookup returns CDR1 LGHNA and CDR2 YNFKEQ. Trimming pared 3 bases from V and 6 bases from J, leaving 13 bases between. The CDR3 loop is CASSQLNQGDTQYF. The CDR3 nucleotides read TGTGCCAGCAGCCAGCTGAATCAGGGGGATACGCAGTATTTT.

The genes are TRBV9 and TRBJ2-1; the D gene is possibly TRBD2 (7 bases). This CDR3 contains 15 residues. Germline CDR1 is SGDLS and CDR2 is YYNGEE. The V end was cut by 4 bases, the J end by 2 bases, with 13 bases between. CDR3 in amino acids: CASSPRGGAYNEQFF. CDR3 in DNA: TGTGCCAGCAGCCCGAGGGGGGGGGCCTACAATGAGCAGTTCTTC.

The DNA of the CDR3 is TGCAGCGTTGAAGGGTTCGAACAGGGACCTCGGTACTTC. The encoded protein is CSVEGFEQGPRYF. This chain uses TRBV29-1 with TRBJ2-5; TRBD1 is a possible D gene (6 bases). Trimming removed 1 base from V and 13 bases from J, with 19 bases in between. This CDR3 has 13 amino acids. CDR1 is SQVTM and CDR2 is ANQGSEA in the germline V gene.

As regards this clone: The identical CDR3 is also encoded by other nucleotide sequences in the sample. CDR3 nucleotides: TGTGCCAGCAGTTTTCCGGGGGGTGGCAATCAGCCCCAGCATTTT. Amino acid sequence: CASSFPGGGNQPQHF. This chain links TRBV28 with TRBJ1-5; D may be TRBD1 (5 bases). CDR3 size: 15 residues. The germline V and J ends were trimmed by 3 bases and 2 bases, with 11 bases remaining between them. The germline CDR1 and CDR2 sequences are MDHEN and SYDVKM. Supplemented by reference TRBV28 and TRBJ1-5, the full variable domain reads DVKVTQSSRYLVKRTGEKVFLECVQDMDHENMFWYRQDPGLGLRLIYFSYDVKMKEKGDIPEGYSVSREKKERFSLILESASTNQTSMYLCASSFPGGGNQPQHFGDGTRLSIL.

The chain links TRBV9 to TRBJ1-3, with TRBD1 matching over 10 bases. CDR1 SGDLS and CDR2 YYNGEE come from the germline V gene. This CDR3 contains 16 residues. V shed 4 bases and J 6 bases; nucleotides not matched to a gene: 10. CDR3 sequence reads: CASSPLGGTGVNTIYF. The CDR3 DNA is TGTGCCAGCAGCCCCCTTGGAGGGACAGGGGTAAACACCATATATTTT.

J is TRBJ1-1 and V is TRBV18, with no clear D. The germline gives CDR1 KGHSH, CDR2 LQKENI. CDR3 length: 12 amino acids. Trimming took 3 bases from V and 7 from J, leaving 9 bases between them. CDR3 DNA: TGTGCCAGCTCACCCCTACGGGTTGAAGCTTTCTTT. Translating gives CASSPLRVEAFF.

This sequence joins TRBV30 and TRBJ2-1; weak D call: TRBD1 (6 bases). The CDR3 is made up of 14 amino acids. The V end lost 4 bases, the J end lost 5 bases, and 15 bases lay between the germline ends. Germline-derived CDR1 and CDR2 are GTSNPN and SVGIG (reference sequence). The CDR3 sequence: CAWIARGAHNEQFF. The CDR3 DNA sequence: TGTGCCTGGATTGCCAGGGGCGCTCACAATGAGCAGTTCTTC.

The genes are TRBV28 and TRBJ1-1; possibly TRBD1 for D (5 bases). Trimming pared 5 bases from V and 8 bases from J, leaving 6 bases between. Germline-derived CDR1 and CDR2 are MDHEN and SYDVKM. This CDR3 is 10 amino acids long. CDR3 protein: CASSNREAFF. The CDR3 DNA follows: TGTGCCAGCAGTAACAGGGAAGCTTTCTTT.

V gene TRBV18 combines with J gene TRBJ2-1; 8 nucleotides line up with TRBD2. Germline V gene sequence: CDR1 KGHSH, CDR2 LQKENI. V lost 0 bases, J lost 2 bases, and 3 bases stayed unmatched. The CDR3 loop spans 16 amino acids. The CDR3 bases are TGTGCCAGCTCACCACCGGCGGGAGGACCCTACAATGAGCAGTTCTTC. Its protein product is CASSPPAGGPYNEQFF.

The V call is TRBV28, the J call TRBJ2-7; TRBD2 agrees at 9 bases. Germline-derived CDR1 and CDR2 are MDHEN and SYDVKM. Trimming at V came to 8 bases and at J to 2 bases, leaving 10 bases not matched to a gene. The CDR3 consists of 15 residues. The CDR3 DNA follows: TGTGCCAGCCGGCCACCTAGCGGGGCCCCCTACGAGCAGTACTTC. This sequence encodes CASRPPSGAPYEQYF. Supplemented by reference TRBV28 and TRBJ2-7, the full variable domain reads DVKVTQSSRYLVKRTGEKVFLECVQDMDHENMFWYRQDPGLGLRLIYFSYDVKMKEKGDIPEGYSVSREKKERFSLILESASTNQTSMYLCASRPPSGAPYEQYFGPGTRLTVT.

This clone was picked up a small number of times. The rearrangement links TRBV9 to TRBJ2-1; 7 nucleotides agree with TRBD1. Germline-derived CDR1 and CDR2 are SGDLS and YYNGEE. V lost 0 bases to trimming and J lost 7 bases; unmatched junction nucleotides: 4. The CDR3 contains 14 residues. The CDR3: CASSVDRGRNEQFF. The CDR3 region has the DNA TGTGCCAGCAGCGTAGACAGGGGTCGAAATGAGCAGTTCTTC.

The CDR3 loop reads CASSLEPGGKPIYF. CDR3 DNA sequence: TGTGCCAGCAGCTTAGAACCGGGAGGAAAGCCCATATATTTT. The V and J genes are TRBV7-9 and TRBJ1-3; D is unresolved. CDR1 and CDR2 (germline): SEHNR, FQNEAQ (reference sequence). This CDR3 is 14 amino acids long. Trimming pared 1 base from V and 11 bases from J, leaving 15 bases between.

This chain connects TRBV21-1 to TRBJ1-5. TRBV21-1 counts as a pseudogene. The CDR3 runs 15 residues. The CDR3 DNA follows: TGTGCCAGCAGCAAAAAAGGAGGGGTCAATCAGCCCCAGCATTTT. Translation gives CASSKKGGVNQPQHF.

This chain links TRBV27 with TRBJ1-4; maybe TRBD1 (6 bases). Trimming took 5 bases from V and 5 from J, leaving 18 bases between them. The CDR3 length is 16 residues. The germline CDR1 and CDR2 sequences are MNHEY and SMNVEV (reference sequence). The CDR3 DNA sequence: TGTGCCAGCAGTGCTAAGATACAGGGTAGAAATGAAAAACTGTTTTTT. Protein product: CASSAKIQGRNEKLFF.

The chain couples TRBV19 to TRBJ1-4, with D possibly matching TRBD1 (5 bases). Trimming pared 7 bases from V and 8 bases from J, leaving 17 bases between. The CDR3 has 14 amino acids. Germline values: CDR1 LNHDA, CDR2 SQIVND (reference sequence). Here the CDR3 DNA reads TGTGCCAGTAAGGGACCGTCGGCGGGGGAAAAACTGTTTTTT. This gives the protein CASKGPSAGEKLFF.

The CDR3 region is CASSEEVRASSYEQYF. CDR3 in DNA: TGTGCCAGCAGTGAGGAGGTCCGGGCGTCCTCCTACGAGCAGTACTTC. This chain joins TRBV25-1 and TRBJ2-7; D possibly corresponds to TRBD2 (5 bases). V was pared by 3 bases and J by 0 bases, with 15 bases between. This CDR3 is 16 amino acids long. The V gene's germline CDR1 is MGHDK and CDR2 SYGVNS.

This clone was seen a handful of times. V is TRBV24-1 and J is TRBJ2-7, with TRBD2 identical over 7 bases. The germline gives CDR1 KGHDR, CDR2 SFDVKD. Trimming cost V 0 bases and J 4 bases; bases outside gene matches: 5. This CDR3 is built from 15 residues. This CDR3 is CATSDLVGGPYEQYF. As DNA, the CDR3 is TGTGCCACCAGTGATTTGGTGGGAGGGCCTTACGAGCAGTACTTC.

The chain employs TRBV7-9 and TRBJ2-1; TRBD2 is a possible D gene (6 bases). This CDR3 is 13 amino acids long. In germline, CDR1 is SEHNR, CDR2 FQNEAQ (reference sequence). Deletions cut 5 bases from V and 7 bases from J, with 12 bases between. For the CDR3, the DNA is TGTGCCAGCAGCAAGGGGAGGTGGAATGAGCAGTTCTTC. Translated: CASSKGRWNEQFF.

The chain couples TRBV3-1 (or the pseudogene TRBV3-2) to TRBJ1-6; 7 bases align to TRBD1. CDR1 LGHDT and CDR2 YNNKEL come from the germline V gene (reference sequence). The CDR3 sequence is 14 residues long. V gave up 10 bases and J gave up 3 bases; unmatched junction bases: 6. The CDR3 bases are TGTGCCACGCGACAGGGAGTCTATAATTCACCCCTCCACTTT. Its translation is CATRQGVYNSPLHF.

The chain carries TRBV4-2 and TRBJ1-1; 7 bases align to TRBD1. Germline CDR1 LGHNA, CDR2 YNFKEQ. The trim removed 4 bases at V and 4 bases at J, leaving 6 bases unmatched. The CDR3 spans 14 residues. In DNA, the CDR3 is TGTGCCAGCAGCCTGACAGGGATTCCCACTGAAGCTTTCTTT. Protein: CASSLTGIPTEAFF.

V gene TRBV10-3 combines with J gene TRBJ2-2; D possibly corresponds to TRBD1 (5 bases). V lost 4 bases and J lost 5, with 8 bases in between. The CDR3 covers 13 residues. Germline CDR1 is ENHRY and CDR2 is SYGVKD. The CDR3 loop reads CAISADSTGELFF. CDR3 nucleotide sequence: TGTGCCATCAGTGCCGACAGTACCGGGGAGCTGTTTTTT.

The CDR3 loop is CAWSLPGQGAPLHF. CDR3 nucleotide sequence: TGTGCCTGGAGTCTTCCGGGACAGGGGGCACCCCTCCACTTT. The chain uses TRBV30 and TRBJ1-6; 11 positions agree with TRBD1. Germline loops: CDR1 GTSNPN, CDR2 SVGIG (reference sequence). The V segment lost 2 bases and the J segment 11 bases; nucleotides outside the gene matches: 5. There are 14 residues in the CDR3. Complete variable domain (other parts from reference TRBV30 and TRBJ1-6): SQTIHQWPATLVQPVGSPLSLECTVEGTSNPNLYWYRQAAGRGLQLLFYSVGIGQISSEVPQNLSASRPQDRQFILSSKKLLLSDSGFYLCAWSLPGQGAPLHFGNGTRLTVT.

The chain links TRBV28 to TRBJ1-2; 11 bases line up with TRBD1. V lost 7 bases to trimming and J lost 6 bases; unmatched junction nucleotides: 7. The length of the CDR3 is 14 residues. The germline V gene has CDR1 MDHEN and CDR2 SYDVKM. The CDR3 sequence is CASTPGQGANGYTF. CDR3 DNA: TGTGCCAGCACCCCAGGACAGGGGGCTAATGGCTACACCTTC.